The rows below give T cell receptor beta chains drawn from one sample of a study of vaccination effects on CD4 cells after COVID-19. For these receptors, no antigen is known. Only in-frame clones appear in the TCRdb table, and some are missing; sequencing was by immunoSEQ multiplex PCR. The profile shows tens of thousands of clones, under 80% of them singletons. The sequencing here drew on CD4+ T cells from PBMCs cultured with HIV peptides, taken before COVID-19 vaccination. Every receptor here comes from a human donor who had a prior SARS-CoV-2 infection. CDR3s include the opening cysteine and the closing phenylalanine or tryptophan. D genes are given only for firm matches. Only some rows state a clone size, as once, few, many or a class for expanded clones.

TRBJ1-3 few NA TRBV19 CASSIRPTYSGNTIYF TGTGCCAGTAGCATTCGGCCTACTTACTCTGGAAACACCATATATTTT
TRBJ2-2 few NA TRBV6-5 CASSYSMQGNTGELFF TGTGCCAGCAGTTACTCGATGCAGGGAAACACCGGGGAGCTGTTTTTT
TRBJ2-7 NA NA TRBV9 CASSEGWQGYEQYF TGTGCCAGCAGCGAGGGGTGGCAGGGGTACGAGCAGTACTTC
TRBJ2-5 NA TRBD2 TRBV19 CASGLAGGYGETQYF TGTGCCAGTGGACTAGCGGGAGGTTACGGCGAGACCCAGTACTTC
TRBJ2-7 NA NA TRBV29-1 CSVSDGTLQYF TGCAGCGTTTCAGATGGGACCTTGCAGTACTTC
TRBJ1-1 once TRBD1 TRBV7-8 CASSLGAGGGTEAFF TGTGCCAGCAGCTTAGGGGCAGGGGGTGGGACTGAAGCTTTCTTT
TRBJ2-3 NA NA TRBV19 CASTTNGGPDTQYF TGTGCCAGTACTACCAACGGGGGGCCAGATACGCAGTATTTT
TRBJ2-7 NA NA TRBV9 CASSESVGPYEQYF TGTGCCAGCAGCGAGAGCGTGGGACCCTACGAGCAGTACTTC
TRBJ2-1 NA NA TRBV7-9 CASSSQIILFF TGTGCCAGCAGCTCACAGATTATTTTGTTCTTC
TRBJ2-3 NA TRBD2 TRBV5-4 CASSLGASGRMDTQYF TGTGCCAGCAGCTTGGGGGCTAGCGGGAGGATGGATACGCAGTATTTT
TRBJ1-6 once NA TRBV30 CAWSVESGPSPLHF TGTGCCTGGAGTGTAGAGTCAGGGCCATCACCCCTCCACTTT
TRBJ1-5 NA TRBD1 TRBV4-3 CASSQDLGQGENQPQHF TGCGCCAGCAGCCAAGATTTGGGACAGGGAGAAAATCAGCCCCAGCATTTT
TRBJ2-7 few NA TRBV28 CASSPDPYEQYF TGTGCCAGCAGTCCAGACCCTTACGAGCAGTACTTC
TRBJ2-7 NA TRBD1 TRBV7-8 CASSKGQGGEQYF TGTGCCAGCAGCAAGGGACAGGGTGGGGAGCAGTACTTC
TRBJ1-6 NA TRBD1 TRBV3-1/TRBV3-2 CASSPGTGGLPLHF TGTGCCAGCAGCCCGGGGACAGGGGGCTTACCCCTCCACTTT
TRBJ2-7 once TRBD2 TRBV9 CASSRTSGNDNEQYF TGTGCCAGCAGCCGGACTAGCGGGAACGACAACGAGCAGTACTTC
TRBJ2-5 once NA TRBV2 CASRAEVETQYF TGTGCCAGCAGGGCGGAAGTCGAGACCCAGTACTTC
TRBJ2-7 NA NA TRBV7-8 CASSLEATNEQYF TGTGCCAGCAGCTTAGAGGCGACTAACGAGCAGTACTTC
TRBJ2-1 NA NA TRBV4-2 CASSQVISSSYNEQFF TGTGCCAGCAGCCAAGTTATCAGCAGTTCCTACAATGAGCAGTTCTTC
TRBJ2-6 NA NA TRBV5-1 CASSLARDSGANVLTF TGCGCCAGCAGCTTGGCCAGGGACTCTGGGGCCAACGTCCTGACTTTC
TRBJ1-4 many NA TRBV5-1 CASSPTAIFEKLFF TGCGCCAGCAGCCCGACTGCAATATTTGAAAAACTGTTTTTT
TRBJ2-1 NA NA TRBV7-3 CASSPPGGRQFF TGTGCCAGCAGCCCCCCTGGGGGTAGGCAGTTCTTC
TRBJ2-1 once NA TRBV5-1 CASGSGILAYNSYNEQFF TGCGCCAGCGGATCGGGGATCCTAGCTTACAACTCCTACAATGAGCAGTTCTTC
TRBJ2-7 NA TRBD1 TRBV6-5 CASSRGTAPYEQYF TGTGCCAGCAGCCGAGGGACAGCCCCCTACGAGCAGTACTTC
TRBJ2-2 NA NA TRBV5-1 CASSLAAEVAGELFF TGCGCCAGCAGCTTGGCCGCTGAGGTAGCCGGGGAGCTGTTTTTT
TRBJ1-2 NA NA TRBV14 CASTAGVNYGYTF TGTGCCAGCACCGCGGGAGTTAACTATGGCTACACCTTC
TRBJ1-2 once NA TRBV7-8 CASSRSTQGRLYGYTF TGTGCCAGCAGCCGTTCGACACAGGGACGACTCTATGGCTACACCTTC
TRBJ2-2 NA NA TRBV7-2 CASSSSAQGTTGELFF TGTGCCAGCAGCTCAAGTGCACAGGGAACCACCGGGGAGCTGTTTTTT
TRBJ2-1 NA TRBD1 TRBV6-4 CASSPGQGAANEQFF TGTGCCAGCAGTCCGGGACAGGGGGCCGCCAATGAGCAGTTCTTC